The 5 T cell receptor beta chains in this list originate from one sample, sequenced in a study of identical twins. A single record per CDR3 protein comes from TCRdb applying MiXCR to the 5' RACE reads. The top ten clones hold 0.98% of a sample with roughly 470,000 distinct CDR3 sequences, roughly an eighth of them seen once. These same data were also listed under a study on yellow fever vaccine responses in identical twins.

Sequencing was carried out using CD4+ T cells sorted from blood. The receptors derive from a woman aged 18-29 years in good health.

V usage is TRBV4-2 and J usage is TRBJ2-1; the match to TRBD2 covers 7 bases. V lost 2 bases, J lost 4 bases, and 11 bases stayed unmatched. Germline CDR1 is LGHNA and CDR2 is YNFKEQ. CDR3 size: 17 residues. The CDR3 nucleotides read TGTGCCAGCAGCCAAACTAGCGCGAGTCCTCTTTACAATGAGCAGTTCTTC. It translates to CASSQTSASPLYNEQFF.

CDR3 sequence (DNA): TGTGCCAGCAGTCCCCAAAACTCCCCCGGCCTATACAATGAGCAGTTCTTC. Its translation: CASSPQNSPGLYNEQFF. The J gene is TRBJ2-1, the V gene TRBV27; D not resolved. Germline-derived CDR1 and CDR2 are MNHEY and SMNVEV (reference sequence). Trimming stripped 5 bases from V and 4 bases from J, with 21 bases between. The CDR3 is made up of 17 amino acids.

Only a few counts were recorded for this clonotype. The genes are TRBV6-1 and TRBJ2-3; 8 positions match TRBD2. CDR1 MNHNS and CDR2 SASEGT come from the germline V gene. J lost 0 bases, V lost 5 bases, and 16 bases had no gene match. This CDR3 spans 19 amino acids. The CDR3, as DNA: TGTGCCAGCAGTCAGTCCGTATTCGCGAGCGGGAGTAGCACAGATACGCAGTATTTT. Translation gives CASSQSVFASGSSTDTQYF.

The V gene is TRBV7-2, the J gene TRBJ2-3, with D unresolved. The germline V gene has CDR1 SGHTA and CDR2 FQGNSA. Trimming shortened V by 2 bases and J by 9 bases, and 6 bases separated the two germline ends. The CDR3 has 11 residues. This chain's CDR3 is CASSLSRTQYF. CDR3 DNA sequence: TGTGCCAGCAGCTTATCCAGAACGCAGTATTTT.

The chain carries TRBV24-1 and TRBJ2-1; 11 bases are a match to TRBD2. The V gene end was trimmed by 2 bases and the J gene end by 6 bases; junction bases not matched to a gene: 5. From germline, CDR1 is KGHDR and CDR2 SFDVKD. The CDR3 is 16 amino acids. The chain's CDR3 is CATSDYSGGAFNEQFF. The CDR3 nucleotides are TGTGCCACCAGTGATTATAGCGGGGGGGCCTTCAATGAGCAGTTCTTC.